The rows below give T cell receptor beta chains drawn from one sample of a study of cytomegalovirus exposure and HLA in healthy donors. Some clones are missing from TCRdb's copy, which holds only in-frame ones; the method was immunoSEQ multiplex PCR. Its table lists tens of thousands of clones. Sequencing used PBMCs. Receptors were obtained from a man over 45 in good health and CMV-seronegative. Each CDR3 is given with its conserved first and last residue. Fields, in order: CDR3 length, J gene, V gene, CDR3 protein.

15 TRBJ1-4 TRBV2 CASSFGQASNEKLFF
11 TRBJ2-5 TRBV2 CASSVEETQYF
14 TRBJ2-7 TRBV28 CASSLPGGSYEQYF
15 TRBJ1-1 TRBV6-1 CASSDRVWPNTEAFF
15 TRBJ2-7 TRBV7-9 CASSKDGQGVYEQYF
15 TRBJ1-2 TRBV28 CASSLPPGQSYGYTF
13 TRBJ1-5 TRBV2 CASRRTGDQPQHF
11 TRBJ2-7 TRBV28 CASIFSYEQYF
16 TRBJ2-1 TRBV7-9 CASSFLVGAIYNEQFF
16 TRBJ1-1 TRBV27 CASRIDRHPWGTEAFF
14 TRBJ2-5 TRBV7-2 CASSFQTGEETQYF
14 TRBJ2-7 TRBV18 CASSSGTGAYEQYF
14 TRBJ1-1 TRBV6-1 CASSEFGMNTEAFF
13 TRBJ2-7 TRBV7-9 CASSLSSTYEQYF
15 TRBJ1-1 TRBV5-1 CASSLGLSRSFEAFF
15 TRBJ1-4 TRBV6-1 CASSEPWVGGEKLFF
15 TRBJ1-3 TRBV10-3 CAITMGDTSGNTIYF
14 TRBJ1-2 TRBV15 CATSRDQAAYGYTF
17 TRBJ1-1 TRBV28 CASSLGQGVGSNTEAFF
14 TRBJ1-2 TRBV6-5 CASSSPQGGNGYTF
14 TRBJ1-1 TRBV30 CAWSSQGSLREAFF
13 TRBJ1-6 TRBV21-1 CASPTGILLPLHF
14 TRBJ2-7 TRBV28 CASSFDRGPYEQYF
18 TRBJ1-2 TRBV2 CASSEWPNPRDTVDGYTF
15 TRBJ2-7 TRBV6-1 CAARNVGTSFYEQYF
14 TRBJ1-3 TRBV7-3 CAKAGAFAGNTIYF
13 TRBJ2-3 TRBV10-1 CASSGALEDTQYF
11 TRBJ2-7 TRBV6-1 CASMEKYEQYF
14 TRBJ1-1 TRBV7-2 CASSLRGDNTEAFF
14 TRBJ2-7 TRBV6-6 CASSYGTLAYEQYF
16 TRBJ2-7 TRBV7-8 CASSLARTGKHYEQYF
17 TRBJ2-1 TRBV5-1 CASSSPAGGLIYNEQFF
14 TRBJ1-1 TRBV14 CASSQDGYVAEAFF
15 TRBJ1-1 TRBV7-9 CASSLVAGGGTEAFF
13 TRBJ2-7 TRBV28 CASRDIAHYEQYF
11 TRBJ2-7 TRBV15 CATSSLYEQYF
14 TRBJ2-5 TRBV28 CASSSGQLQETQYF
18 TRBJ1-6 TRBV5-4 CASSSGTGGRSYNSPLHF
15 TRBJ1-6 TRBV11-2 CASSSPGLSNSPLHF
16 TRBJ2-2 TRBV11-3 CASSLDPSGRTGELFF
15 TRBJ2-1 TRBV7-8 CASSFWLAIYNEQFF
16 TRBJ1-6 TRBV2 CARRTRVTGVNSPLHF
16 TRBJ2-3 TRBV5-6 CASSYFDRGIFDTQYF
15 TRBJ1-2 TRBV28 CASSATGGGDYGYTF